This T cell receptor (beta chain) was documented in a study of T cells in Graves' hyperthyroidism and ophthalmopathy. Study findings and constraints: The blood repertoire included most of the expanded thyroid clonotypes above 0.001.

Patients showing uncontrolled infection, other autoimmune disease, pregnancy or lactation were ineligible. V was trimmed by 7 bases and J by 3 bases, leaving 12 bases between them. This CDR3 spans 14 amino acids. CDR1 LNHDA and CDR2 SQIVND come from the germline V gene (reference sequence). Template material for amplifying TCR beta CDR3 regions consisted of RNA transcripts. Initially, a first-round RT-PCR of the TCR CDR3 employed the HTBI primer set. TCRdb analysed the multiplex PCR reads with MiXCR anew, one entry per CDR3 protein. The table lists about half a million distinct CDR3 sequences, 20% of them singletons, with roughly 47% in the top ten. This clonotype has more than one count but fewer than ten. The antigen remains undetermined.

The clonotype was recovered from a man in his forties or fifties with Graves' ophthalmopathy. The chain employs TRBV19 and TRBJ1-4; no definite D call. Sequences were obtained from blood. This chain's CDR3 is CASKVTVANEKLFF. As DNA, the CDR3 is TGTGCCAGTAAGGTTACCGTCGCTAATGAAAAACTGTTTTTT.